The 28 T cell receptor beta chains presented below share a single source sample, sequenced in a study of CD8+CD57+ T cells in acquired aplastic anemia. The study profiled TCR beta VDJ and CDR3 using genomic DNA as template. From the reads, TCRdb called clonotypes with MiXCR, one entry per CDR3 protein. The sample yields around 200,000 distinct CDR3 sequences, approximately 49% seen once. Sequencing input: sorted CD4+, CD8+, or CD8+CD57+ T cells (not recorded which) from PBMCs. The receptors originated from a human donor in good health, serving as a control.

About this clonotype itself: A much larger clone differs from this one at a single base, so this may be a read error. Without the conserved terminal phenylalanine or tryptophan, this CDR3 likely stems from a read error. The CDR3 spells CASSGWGAEAFL. CDR3 sequence (DNA): TGTGCCAGCAGTGGATGGGGGGCTGAAGCTTTCCTT. The chain couples TRBV28 to TRBJ1-1, with a possible D match to TRBD1 (5 bases). In germline, CDR1 is MDHEN, CDR2 SYDVKM. CDR3 length: 12 amino acids. Trimming left V 5 bases short and J 6 bases short, with 10 bases between.

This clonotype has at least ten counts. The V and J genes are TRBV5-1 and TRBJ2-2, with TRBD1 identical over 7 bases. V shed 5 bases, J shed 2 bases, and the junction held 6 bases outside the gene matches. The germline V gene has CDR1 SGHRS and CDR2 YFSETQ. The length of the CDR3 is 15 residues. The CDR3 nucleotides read TGCGCCAGCAGTTTAGACAGGGCCAACACCGGGGAGCTGTTTTTT. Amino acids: CASSLDRANTGELFF.

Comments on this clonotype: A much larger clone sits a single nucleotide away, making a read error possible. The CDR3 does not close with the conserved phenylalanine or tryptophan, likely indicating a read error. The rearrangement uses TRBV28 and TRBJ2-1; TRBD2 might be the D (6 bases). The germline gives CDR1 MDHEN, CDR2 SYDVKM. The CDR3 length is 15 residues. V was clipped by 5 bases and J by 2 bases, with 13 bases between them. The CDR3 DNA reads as TGTGCCAGCAGTCCACTAGCTGCGCCCTACAATGAGCAGTTCCTC. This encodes CASSPLAAPYNEQFL.

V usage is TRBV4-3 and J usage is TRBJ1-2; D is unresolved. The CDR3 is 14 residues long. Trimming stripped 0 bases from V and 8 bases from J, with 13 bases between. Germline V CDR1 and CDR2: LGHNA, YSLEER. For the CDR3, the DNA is TGCGCCAGCAGCCAAGAGCCCGGACCGGCGGGCTACACCTTC. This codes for CASSQEPGPAGYTF.

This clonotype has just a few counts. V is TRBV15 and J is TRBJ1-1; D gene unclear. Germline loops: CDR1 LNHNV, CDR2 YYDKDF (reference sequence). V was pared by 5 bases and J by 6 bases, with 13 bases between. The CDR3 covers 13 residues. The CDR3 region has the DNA TGTGCCACCAGCTCCCTCGGACGGGCTGAAGCTTTCTTT. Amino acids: CATSSLGRAEAFF.

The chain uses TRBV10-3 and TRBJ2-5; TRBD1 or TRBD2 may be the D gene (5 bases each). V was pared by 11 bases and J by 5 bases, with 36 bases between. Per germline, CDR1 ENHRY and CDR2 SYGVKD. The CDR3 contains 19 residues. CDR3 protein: CASSPGMISGPLERETQYF. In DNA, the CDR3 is TGTGCCTCCAGTCCCGGGATGATTTCGGGACCACTAGAAAGGGAGACCCAGTACTTC.

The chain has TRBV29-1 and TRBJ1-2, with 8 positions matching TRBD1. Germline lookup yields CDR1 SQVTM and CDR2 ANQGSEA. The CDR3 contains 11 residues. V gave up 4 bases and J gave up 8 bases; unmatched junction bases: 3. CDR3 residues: CSVGQGKGYTF. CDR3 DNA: TGCAGCGTTGGACAGGGGAAAGGCTACACCTTC. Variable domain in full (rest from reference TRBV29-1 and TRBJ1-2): SAVISQKPSRDICQRGTSLTIQCQVDSQVTMMFWYRQQPGQSLTLIATANQGSEATYESGFVIDKFPISRPNLTFSTLTVSNMSPEDSSIYLCSVGQGKGYTFGSGTRLTVV.

The CDR3 region has the DNA TGTGCGAATTCACAGGGATTTCCCTCCTACAATGAGCAGTTCTTC. This encodes CANSQGFPSYNEQFF. The gene calls are TRBV2 and TRBJ2-1; tentatively, D is TRBD1 (6 bases). The CDR3 contains 15 residues. CDR1 and CDR2 (germline): SNHLY, FYNNEI.

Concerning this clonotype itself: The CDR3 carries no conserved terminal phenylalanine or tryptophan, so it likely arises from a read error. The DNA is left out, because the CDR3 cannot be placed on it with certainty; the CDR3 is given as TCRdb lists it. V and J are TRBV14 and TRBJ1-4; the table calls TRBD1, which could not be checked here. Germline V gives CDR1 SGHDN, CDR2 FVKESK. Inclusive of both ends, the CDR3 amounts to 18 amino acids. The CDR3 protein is CASSQVDNHRDVKKNCFL.

In nucleotides, the CDR3 is TGCGCCAGCAGTGCTTCGGCTAGCCCGAGCACAGATACGCAGTATTTT. Translated, it gives CASSASASPSTDTQYF. This chain joins TRBV10-2 and TRBJ2-3; D perhaps matches TRBD2 (5 bases). Trimming stripped 4 bases from V and 0 bases from J, with 14 bases between. CDR1 and CDR2 (germline): WSHSY, SAAADI. The CDR3 totals 16 residues.

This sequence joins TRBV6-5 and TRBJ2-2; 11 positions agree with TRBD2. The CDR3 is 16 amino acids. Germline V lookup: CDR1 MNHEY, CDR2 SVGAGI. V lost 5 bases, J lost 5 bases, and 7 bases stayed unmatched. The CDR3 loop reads CASSRVAGGRTGELFF. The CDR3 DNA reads TGTGCCAGCAGTAGAGTAGCGGGAGGGCGGACCGGGGAGCTGTTTTTT.

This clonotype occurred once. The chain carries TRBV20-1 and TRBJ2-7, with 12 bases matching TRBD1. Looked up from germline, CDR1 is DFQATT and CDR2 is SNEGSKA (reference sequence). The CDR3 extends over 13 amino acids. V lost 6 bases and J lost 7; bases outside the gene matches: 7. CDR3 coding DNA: TGCAGTGCCCAGGGACAGGGGGCGAGAGAGCAGTACTTC. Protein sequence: CSAQGQGAREQYF.

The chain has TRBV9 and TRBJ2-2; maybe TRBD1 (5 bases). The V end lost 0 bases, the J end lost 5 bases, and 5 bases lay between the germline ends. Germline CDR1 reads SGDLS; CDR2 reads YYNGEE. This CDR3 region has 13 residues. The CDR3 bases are TGTGCCAGCAGCGTAGGACAGACCGGGGAGCTGTTTTTT. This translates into CASSVGQTGELFF. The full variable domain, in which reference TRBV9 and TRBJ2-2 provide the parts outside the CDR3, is DSGVTQTPKHLITATGQRVTLRCSPRSGDLSVYWYQQSLDQGLQFLIQYYNGEERAKGNILERFSAQQFPDLHSELNLSSLELGDSALYFCASSVGQTGELFFGEGSRLTVL.

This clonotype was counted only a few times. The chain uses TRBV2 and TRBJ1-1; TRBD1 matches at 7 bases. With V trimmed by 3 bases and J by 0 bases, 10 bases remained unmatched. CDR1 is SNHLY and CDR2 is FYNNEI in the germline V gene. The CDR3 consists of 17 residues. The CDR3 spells CASSDNSWGQLNTEAFF. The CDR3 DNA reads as TGTGCCAGCAGTGACAACTCTTGGGGACAGCTGAACACTGAAGCTTTCTTT.

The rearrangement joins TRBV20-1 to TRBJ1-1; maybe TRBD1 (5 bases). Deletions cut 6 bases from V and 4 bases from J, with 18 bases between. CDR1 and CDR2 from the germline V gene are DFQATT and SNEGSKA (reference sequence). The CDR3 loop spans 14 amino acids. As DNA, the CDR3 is TGCAGTGCCCCGGGACTTCCAAAGGCCACTGAAGCTTTCTTT. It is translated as CSAPGLPKATEAFF.

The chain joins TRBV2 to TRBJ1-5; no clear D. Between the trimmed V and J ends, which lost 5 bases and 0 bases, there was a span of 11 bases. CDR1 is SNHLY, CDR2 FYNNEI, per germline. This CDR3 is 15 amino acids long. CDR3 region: CASSRRHSSNQPQHF. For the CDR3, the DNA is TGTGCCAGCAGTAGAAGACATTCTAGCAATCAGCCCCAGCATTTT.

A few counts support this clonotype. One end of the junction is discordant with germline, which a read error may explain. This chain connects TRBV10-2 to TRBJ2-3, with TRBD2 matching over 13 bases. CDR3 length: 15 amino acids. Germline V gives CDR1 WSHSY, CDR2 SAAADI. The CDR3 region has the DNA TGTGCCAGCAGCACTAGCGGGGGGGGCGAAGATACGCAGTACTTT. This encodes CASSTSGGGEDTQYF.

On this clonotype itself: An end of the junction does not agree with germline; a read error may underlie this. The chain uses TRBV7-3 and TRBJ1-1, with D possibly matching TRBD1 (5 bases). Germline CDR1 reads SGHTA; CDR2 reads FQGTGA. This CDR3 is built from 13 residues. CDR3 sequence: CASSERGATEAFF. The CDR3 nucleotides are TGCGCCAGCAGTGAAAGGGGAGCCACTGAAGCCTTCTTT.

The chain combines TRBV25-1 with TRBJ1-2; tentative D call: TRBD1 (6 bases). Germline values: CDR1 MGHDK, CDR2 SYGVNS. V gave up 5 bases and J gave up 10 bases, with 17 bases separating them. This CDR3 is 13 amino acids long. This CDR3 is CASSPQGGLHYTF. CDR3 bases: TGTGCCAGCAGTCCACAAGGGGGGTTGCACTACACCTTC.

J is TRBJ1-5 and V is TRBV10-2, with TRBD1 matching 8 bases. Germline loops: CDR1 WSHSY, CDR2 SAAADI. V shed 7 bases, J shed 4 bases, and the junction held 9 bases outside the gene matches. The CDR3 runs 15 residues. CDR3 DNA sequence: TGCGCCAGCAACGCCGGACAGGGAAGAAATCAGCCCCAGCATTTT. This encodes CASNAGQGRNQPQHF.

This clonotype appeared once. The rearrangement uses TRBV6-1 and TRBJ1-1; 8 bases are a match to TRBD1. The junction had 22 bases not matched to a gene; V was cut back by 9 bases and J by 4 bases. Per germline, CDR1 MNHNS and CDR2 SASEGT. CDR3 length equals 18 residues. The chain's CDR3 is CARPLDRVVASEATEAFF. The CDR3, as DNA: TGTGCCAGACCGTTGGACAGGGTGGTAGCCAGCGAGGCCACTGAAGCTTTCTTT.

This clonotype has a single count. This CDR3 reads CSAHKEVNTEAFF. CDR3 nucleotide sequence: TGCAGTGCTCACAAGGAGGTTAACACTGAAGCTTTCTTT. This chain joins TRBV20-1 and TRBJ1-1, with D uncertain. This CDR3 region has 13 residues. From germline, CDR1 is DFQATT and CDR2 SNEGSKA (reference sequence). Deletions cut 5 bases from V and 2 bases from J, with 12 bases between.

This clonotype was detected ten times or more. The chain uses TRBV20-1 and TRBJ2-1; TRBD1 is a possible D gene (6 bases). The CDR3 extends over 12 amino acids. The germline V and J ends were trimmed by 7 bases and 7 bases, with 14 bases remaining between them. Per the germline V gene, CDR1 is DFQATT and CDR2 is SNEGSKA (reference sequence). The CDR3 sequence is CSVMTGYNEQFF. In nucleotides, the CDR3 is TGCAGTGTTATGACAGGTTATAATGAGCAGTTCTTC.

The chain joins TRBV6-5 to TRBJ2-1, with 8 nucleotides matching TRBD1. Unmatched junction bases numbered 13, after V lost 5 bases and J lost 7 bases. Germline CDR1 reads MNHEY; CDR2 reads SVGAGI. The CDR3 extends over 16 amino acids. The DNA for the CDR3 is TGTGCCAGCAGTGCCCTGGGCAGGGGGCAGGTTAATGAGCAGTTCTTC. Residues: CASSALGRGQVNEQFF.

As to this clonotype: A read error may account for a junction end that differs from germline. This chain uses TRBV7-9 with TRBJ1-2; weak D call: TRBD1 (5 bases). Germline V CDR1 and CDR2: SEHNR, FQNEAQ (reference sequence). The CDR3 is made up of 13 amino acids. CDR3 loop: CASSLDRTCGCTF. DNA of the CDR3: TGTGCCAGCAGCCTCGACAGAACCTGTGGCTGCACCTTC. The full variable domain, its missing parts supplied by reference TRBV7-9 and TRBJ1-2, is DTGVSQNPRHKITKRGQNVTFRCDPISEHNRLYWYRQTLGQGPEFLTYFQNEAQLEKSRLLSDRFSAERPKGSFSTLEIQRTEQGDSAMYLCASSLDRTCGCTFGSGTRLTVV.

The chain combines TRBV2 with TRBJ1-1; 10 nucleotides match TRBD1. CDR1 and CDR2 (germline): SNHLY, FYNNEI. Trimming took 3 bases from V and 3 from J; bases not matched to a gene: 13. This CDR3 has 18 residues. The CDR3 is CASSDLPLVGTGDTEAFF. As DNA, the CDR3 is TGTGCCAGCAGTGATCTCCCTCTCGTTGGGACAGGGGACACTGAAGCTTTCTTT.

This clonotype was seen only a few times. CDR3 sequence reads: CAISGERAEQYF. The CDR3, as DNA: TGTGCCATCAGTGGTGAAAGGGCCGAGCAGTACTTC. This chain links TRBV10-3 with TRBJ2-7; D call uncertain. Looked up from germline, CDR1 is ENHRY and CDR2 is SYGVKD. CDR3 length equals 12 residues. Trimming pared 4 bases from V and 6 bases from J, leaving 10 bases between.

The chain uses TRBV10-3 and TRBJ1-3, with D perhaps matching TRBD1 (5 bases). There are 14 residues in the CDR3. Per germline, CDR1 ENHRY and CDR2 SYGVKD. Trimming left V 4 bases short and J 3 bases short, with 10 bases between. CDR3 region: CAISGGGSGNTIYF. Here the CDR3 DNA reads TGTGCCATCAGTGGTGGGGGAAGTGGAAACACCATATATTTT.